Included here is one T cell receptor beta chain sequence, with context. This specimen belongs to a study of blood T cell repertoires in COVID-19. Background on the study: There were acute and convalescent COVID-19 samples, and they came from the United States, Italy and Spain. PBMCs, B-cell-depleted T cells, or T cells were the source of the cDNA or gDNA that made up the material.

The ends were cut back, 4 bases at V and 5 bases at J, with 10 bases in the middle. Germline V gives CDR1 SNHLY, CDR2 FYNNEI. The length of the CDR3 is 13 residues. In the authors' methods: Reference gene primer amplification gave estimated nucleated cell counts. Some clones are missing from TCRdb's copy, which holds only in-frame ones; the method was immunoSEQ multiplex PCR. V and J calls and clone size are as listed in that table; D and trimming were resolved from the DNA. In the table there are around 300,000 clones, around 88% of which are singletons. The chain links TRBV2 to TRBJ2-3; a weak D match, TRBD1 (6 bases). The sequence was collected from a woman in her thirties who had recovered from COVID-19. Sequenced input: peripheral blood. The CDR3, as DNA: TGTGCCAGCAGTGTATACAGGGAAGATACGCAGTATTTT. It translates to CASSVYREDTQYF.